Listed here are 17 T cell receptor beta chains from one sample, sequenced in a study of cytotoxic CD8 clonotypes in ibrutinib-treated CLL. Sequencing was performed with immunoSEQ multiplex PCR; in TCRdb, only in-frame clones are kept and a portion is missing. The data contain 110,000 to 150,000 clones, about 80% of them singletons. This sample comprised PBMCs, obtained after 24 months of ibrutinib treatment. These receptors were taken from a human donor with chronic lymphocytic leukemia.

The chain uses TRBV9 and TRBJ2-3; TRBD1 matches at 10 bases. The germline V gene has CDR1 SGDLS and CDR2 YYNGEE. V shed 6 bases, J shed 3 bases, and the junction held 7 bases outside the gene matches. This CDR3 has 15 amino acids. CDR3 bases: TGTGCCAGCAACGGTCGGGACAGGGGTACAGATACGCAGTATTTT. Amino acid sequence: CASNGRDRGTDTQYF.

This CDR3 reads CASSQFPPGQGPRTPYEQYF. CDR3 coding DNA: TGTGCCAGCAGCCAATTCCCTCCAGGACAGGGACCCAGGACGCCCTACGAGCAGTACTTC. The V call is TRBV16, the J call TRBJ2-7; 8 bases align to TRBD1. Germline-derived CDR1 and CDR2 are KGHSY and FQNENV. The CDR3 has 20 amino acids. Losses at the gene ends were 1 base for V and 2 bases for J; bases not matched to a gene: 19.

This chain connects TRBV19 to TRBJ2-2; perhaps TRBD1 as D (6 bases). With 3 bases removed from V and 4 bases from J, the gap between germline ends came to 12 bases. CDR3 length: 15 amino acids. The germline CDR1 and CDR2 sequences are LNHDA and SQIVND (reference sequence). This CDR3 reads CASSIQGLGTGELFF. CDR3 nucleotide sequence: TGTGCCAGTAGTATTCAGGGGTTGGGCACCGGGGAGCTGTTTTTT.

CDR3 sequence: CSASGYNEQFF. The DNA for the CDR3 is TGCAGTGCTAGCGGCTACAATGAGCAGTTCTTC. The J gene is TRBJ2-1, the V gene TRBV20-1; D is unresolved. CDR1 is DFQATT and CDR2 is SNEGSKA in the germline V gene (reference sequence). This CDR3 is built from 11 residues. Trimming cost V 3 bases and J 3 bases, with 3 bases left between them.

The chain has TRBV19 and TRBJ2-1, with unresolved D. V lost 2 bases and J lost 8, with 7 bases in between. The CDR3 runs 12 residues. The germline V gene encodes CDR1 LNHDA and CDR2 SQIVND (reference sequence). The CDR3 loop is CASSISEDEQFF. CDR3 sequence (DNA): TGTGCCAGTAGTATAAGTGAGGATGAGCAGTTCTTC.

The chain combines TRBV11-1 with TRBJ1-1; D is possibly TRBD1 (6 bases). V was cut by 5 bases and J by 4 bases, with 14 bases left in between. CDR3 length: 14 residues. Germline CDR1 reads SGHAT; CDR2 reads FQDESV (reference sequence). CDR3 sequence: CASSPQGYSTEAFF. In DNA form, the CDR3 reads TGTGCCAGCAGCCCACAGGGATATAGCACTGAAGCTTTCTTT.

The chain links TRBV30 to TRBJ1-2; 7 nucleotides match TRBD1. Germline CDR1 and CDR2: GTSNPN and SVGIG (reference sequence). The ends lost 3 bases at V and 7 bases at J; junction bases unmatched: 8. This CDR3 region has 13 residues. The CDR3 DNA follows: TGTGCCTGGAGAGAGACAGGGACCTTTGGCTACACCTTC. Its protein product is CAWRETGTFGYTF.

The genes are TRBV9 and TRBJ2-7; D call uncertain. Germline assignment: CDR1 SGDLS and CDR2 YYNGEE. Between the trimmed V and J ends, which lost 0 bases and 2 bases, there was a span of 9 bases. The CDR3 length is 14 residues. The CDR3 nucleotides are TGTGCCAGCAGCGTAGCTTCCCAGCCCTACGAGCAGTACTTC. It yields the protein CASSVASQPYEQYF.

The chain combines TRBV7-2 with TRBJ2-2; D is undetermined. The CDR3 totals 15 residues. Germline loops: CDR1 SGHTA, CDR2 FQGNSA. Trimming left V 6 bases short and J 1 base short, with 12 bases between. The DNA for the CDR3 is TGTGCCAGCAGGGCCGGGTTTGGGAACACCGGGGAGCTGTTTTTT. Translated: CASRAGFGNTGELFF.

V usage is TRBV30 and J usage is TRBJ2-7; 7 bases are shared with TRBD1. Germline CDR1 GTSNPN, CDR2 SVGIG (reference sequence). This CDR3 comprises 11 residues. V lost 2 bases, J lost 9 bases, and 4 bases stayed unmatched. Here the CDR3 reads CAWSTGDGQYF. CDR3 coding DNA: TGTGCCTGGAGTACAGGGGACGGGCAGTACTTC.

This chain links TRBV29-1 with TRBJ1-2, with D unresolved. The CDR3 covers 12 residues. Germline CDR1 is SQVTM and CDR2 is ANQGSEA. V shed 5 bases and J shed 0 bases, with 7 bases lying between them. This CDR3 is CSVTTTNYGYTF. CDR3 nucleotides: TGCAGCGTTACGACCACTAACTATGGCTACACCTTC.

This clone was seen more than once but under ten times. The CDR3 DNA follows: TGTGCCATCAGTGCCCCGGACAGGGGCTACTACGAGCAGTACTTC. This sequence encodes CAISAPDRGYYEQYF. V gene TRBV10-3 combines with J gene TRBJ2-7; 9 nucleotides match TRBD1. V lost 4 bases, J lost 3 bases, and 7 bases stayed unmatched. Germline assignment: CDR1 ENHRY and CDR2 SYGVKD. The CDR3 has 15 amino acids.

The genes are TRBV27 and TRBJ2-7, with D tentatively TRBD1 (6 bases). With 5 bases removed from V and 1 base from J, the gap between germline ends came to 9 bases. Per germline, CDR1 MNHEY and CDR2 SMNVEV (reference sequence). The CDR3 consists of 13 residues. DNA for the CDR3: TGTGCCAGCAGTCCAACAGGGTCCTACGAGCAGTACTTC. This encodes CASSPTGSYEQYF.

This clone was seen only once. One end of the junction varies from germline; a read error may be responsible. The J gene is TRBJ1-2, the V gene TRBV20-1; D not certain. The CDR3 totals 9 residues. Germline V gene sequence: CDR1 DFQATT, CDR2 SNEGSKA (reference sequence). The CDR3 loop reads CSARDGYTF. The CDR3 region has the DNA TGCAGTGCCAGAGATGGCTACACCTTC.

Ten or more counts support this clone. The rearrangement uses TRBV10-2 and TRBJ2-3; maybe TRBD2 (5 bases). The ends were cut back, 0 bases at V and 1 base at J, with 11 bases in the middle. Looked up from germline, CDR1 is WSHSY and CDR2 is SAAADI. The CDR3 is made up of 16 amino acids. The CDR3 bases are TGCGCCAGCAGTGAGTCTGCGGGTTGGGGCACAGATACGCAGTATTTT. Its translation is CASSESAGWGTDTQYF.

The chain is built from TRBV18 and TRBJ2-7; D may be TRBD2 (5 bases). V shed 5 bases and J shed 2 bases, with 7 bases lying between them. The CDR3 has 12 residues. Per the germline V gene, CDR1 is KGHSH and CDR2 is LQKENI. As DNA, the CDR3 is TGTGCCAGCTCAGAGGGTGCCTACGAGCAGTACTTC. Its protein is CASSEGAYEQYF.

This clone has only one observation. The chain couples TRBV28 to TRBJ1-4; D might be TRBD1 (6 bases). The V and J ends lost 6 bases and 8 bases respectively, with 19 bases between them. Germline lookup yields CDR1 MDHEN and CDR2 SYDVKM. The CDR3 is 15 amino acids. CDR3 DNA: TGTGCCAGCAGCCCCGGACAGCCCGAGGGAGAAAAACTGTTTTTT. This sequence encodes CASSPGQPEGEKLFF.